This TCR beta chain is drawn from a study of cytomegalovirus exposure and HLA in healthy donors. As to this clone: Its antigen is as yet unknown.

Researchers ran the PCR with 60 Vbeta and 13 Jbeta primers. This table comes from immunoSEQ multiplex PCR, and its TCRdb copy is limited to in-frame clones, with some not included. This sample has under 85,000 clones; over 70% occur once, and the top ten carry 1.5% to 2%. The study, taken as a whole, reports: The study flagged 150 to 200 TCR beta chains as cytomegalovirus-associated. The number of N-insertions in an Asian-associated ancestry cluster was reportedly below the 666-donor mean in a later analysis.

This CDR3 is 14 amino acids long. CDR1 and CDR2 (germline): LGHNT, FRNRAP. The V gene end was trimmed by 5 bases and the J gene end by 2 bases; junction bases not matched to a gene: 3. This chain joins TRBV12-5 and TRBJ1-5; 7 bases are a match to TRBD1. The receptor's source is a man aged 35-49 years in good health and CMV-seronegative. Material: PBMCs. CDR3 amino acids: CASGHGQGNQPQHF. The DNA for the CDR3 is TGTGCTAGTGGTCACGGACAGGGCAATCAGCCCCAGCATTTT.